The TCR beta chain described here comes from a study of T cell repertoires in cytomegalovirus infection. Whole-study context: In public TCR beta signatures, there were indications of both CMV infection and matching HLA type. Regarding the study as a whole: Of the TCR beta families, the public ones yielded a cumulative frequency that identified carriers of CMV plus the relevant HLA. The ex vivo response was dominated by HLA-C-restricted CMV-specific TCR beta clonotypes.

This clonotype has ten or more counts. Antigen unknown. Each CDR3 protein gets one entry after TCRdb re-called the reads with MiXCR. The sample holds a few hundred thousand distinct CDR3 sequences, over 7.5% seen once. This clonotype was sampled from a human donor in good health (CMV status not recorded). Some clones in this sample may be carry-over from other donors' samples. Sequencing was carried out using PBMCs.

CDR3 amino acids: CASSQTSGTGIGELFF. The CDR3 DNA reads as TGCGCCAGCAGCCAGACTTCCGGGACAGGGATCGGGGAGCTGTTTTTT. This chain joins TRBV4-3 and TRBJ2-2; the match to TRBD1 covers 9 bases. Germline V gives CDR1 LGHNA, CDR2 YSLEER. The CDR3 has 16 residues. With 3 bases clipped from V and 7 bases from J, the junction kept 9 bases outside the gene matches.